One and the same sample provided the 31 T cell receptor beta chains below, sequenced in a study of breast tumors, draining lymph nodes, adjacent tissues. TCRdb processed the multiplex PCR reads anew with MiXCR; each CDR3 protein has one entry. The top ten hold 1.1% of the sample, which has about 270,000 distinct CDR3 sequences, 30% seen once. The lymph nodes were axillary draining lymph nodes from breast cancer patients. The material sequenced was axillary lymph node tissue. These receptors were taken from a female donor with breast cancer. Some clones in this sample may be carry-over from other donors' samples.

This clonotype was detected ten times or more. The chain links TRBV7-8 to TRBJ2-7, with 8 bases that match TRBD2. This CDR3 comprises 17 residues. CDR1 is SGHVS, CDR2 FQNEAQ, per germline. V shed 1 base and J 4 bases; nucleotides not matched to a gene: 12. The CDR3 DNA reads TGTGCCAGCAGCTTAGGGGCCATAGCGGGACGAACTTACGAGCAGTACTTC. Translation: CASSLGAIAGRTYEQYF.

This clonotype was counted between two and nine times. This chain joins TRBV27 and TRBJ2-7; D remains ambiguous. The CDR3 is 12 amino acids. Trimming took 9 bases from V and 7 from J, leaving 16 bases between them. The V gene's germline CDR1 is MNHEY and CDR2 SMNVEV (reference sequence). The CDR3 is CASGRPPREQYF. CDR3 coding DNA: TGTGCCAGTGGACGGCCGCCTCGGGAGCAGTACTTC.

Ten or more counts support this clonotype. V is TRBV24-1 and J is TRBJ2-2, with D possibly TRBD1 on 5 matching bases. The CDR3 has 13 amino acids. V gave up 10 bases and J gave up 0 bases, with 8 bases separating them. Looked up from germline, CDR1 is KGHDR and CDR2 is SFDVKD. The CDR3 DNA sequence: TGTGCCACGCGGACACCGAACACCGGGGAGCTGTTTTTT. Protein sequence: CATRTPNTGELFF.

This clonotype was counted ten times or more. CDR3 coding DNA: TGTGCCAGCAGCGATACTAGCGGGGGAAGGTCTGGGGCCAACGTCCTGACTTTC. As protein: CASSDTSGGRSGANVLTF. The gene calls are TRBV7-3 and TRBJ2-6; 11 bases match TRBD2. V trimming: 5 bases; J trimming: 1 base; junction bases outside the gene matches: 7. Germline V gives CDR1 SGHTA, CDR2 FQGTGA. CDR3 length: 18 residues. Drawing the rest from reference TRBV7-3 and TRBJ2-6, the complete variable domain is GAGVSQTPSNKVTEKGKYVELRCDPISGHTALYWYRQSLGQGPEFLIYFQGTGAADDSGLPNDRFFAVRPEGSVSTLKIQRTERGDSAVYLCASSDTSGGRSGANVLTFGAGSRLTVL.

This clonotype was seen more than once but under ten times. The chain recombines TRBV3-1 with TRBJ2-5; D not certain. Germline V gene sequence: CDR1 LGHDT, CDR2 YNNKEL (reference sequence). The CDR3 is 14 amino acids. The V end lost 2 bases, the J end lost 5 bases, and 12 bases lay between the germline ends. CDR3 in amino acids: CASSQYPLLETQYF. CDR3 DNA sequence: TGTGCCAGCAGCCAATATCCCCTCTTGGAGACCCAGTACTTC.

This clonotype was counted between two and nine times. The CDR3, as DNA: TGTGCCAGCAGTTACGGCGGACTATCTTCAGAGACCCAGTACTTC. This encodes CASSYGGLSSETQYF. The genes are TRBV28 and TRBJ2-5, with TRBD2 as a possible D gene (6 bases). Germline CDR1 reads MDHEN; CDR2 reads SYDVKM. The CDR3 is made up of 15 amino acids. V lost 4 bases, J lost 4 bases, and 16 bases lay in between.

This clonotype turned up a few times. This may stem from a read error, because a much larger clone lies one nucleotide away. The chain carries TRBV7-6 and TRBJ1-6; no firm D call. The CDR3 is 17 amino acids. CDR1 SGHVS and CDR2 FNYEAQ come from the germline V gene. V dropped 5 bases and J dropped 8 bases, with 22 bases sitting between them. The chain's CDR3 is CASSRLAGGSNDSPLHF. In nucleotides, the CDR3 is TGTGCCAGCAGCAGATTAGCGGGAGGATCTAATGATTCACCCCTCCACTTT.

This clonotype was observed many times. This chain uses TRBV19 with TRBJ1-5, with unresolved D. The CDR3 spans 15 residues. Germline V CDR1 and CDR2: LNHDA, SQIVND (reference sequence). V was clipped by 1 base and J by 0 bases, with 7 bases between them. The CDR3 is CASSIASGSNQPQHF. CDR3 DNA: TGTGCCAGTAGTATAGCCTCCGGTAGCAATCAGCCCCAGCATTTT.

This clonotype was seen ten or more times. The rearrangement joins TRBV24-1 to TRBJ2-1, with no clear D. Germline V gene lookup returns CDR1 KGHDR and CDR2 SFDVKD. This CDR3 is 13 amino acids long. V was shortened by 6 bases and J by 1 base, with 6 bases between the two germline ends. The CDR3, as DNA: TGTGCCACCAGTAGCCGATCCTACAATGAGCAGTTCTTC. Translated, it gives CATSSRSYNEQFF.

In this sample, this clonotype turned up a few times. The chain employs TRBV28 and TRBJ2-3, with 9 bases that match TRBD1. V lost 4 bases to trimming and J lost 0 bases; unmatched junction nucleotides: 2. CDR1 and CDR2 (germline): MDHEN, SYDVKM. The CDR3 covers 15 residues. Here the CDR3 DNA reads TGTGCCAGCAGTTCACAGGGGGCGAGCACAGATACGCAGTATTTT. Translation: CASSSQGASTDTQYF.

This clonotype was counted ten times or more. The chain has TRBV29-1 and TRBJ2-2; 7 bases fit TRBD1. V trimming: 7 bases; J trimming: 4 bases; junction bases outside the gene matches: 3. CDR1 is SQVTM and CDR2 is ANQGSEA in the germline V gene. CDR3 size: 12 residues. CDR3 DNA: TGCAGCGCCGGGACAGTCACCGGGGAGCTGTTTTTT. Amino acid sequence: CSAGTVTGELFF.

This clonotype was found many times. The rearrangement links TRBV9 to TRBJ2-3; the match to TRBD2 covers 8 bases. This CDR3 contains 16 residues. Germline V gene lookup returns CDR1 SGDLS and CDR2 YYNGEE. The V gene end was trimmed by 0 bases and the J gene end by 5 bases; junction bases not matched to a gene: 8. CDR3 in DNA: TGTGCCAGCAGCGTAGACGGCGGGAGGTGGGGAGATACGCAGTATTTT. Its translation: CASSVDGGRWGDTQYF.

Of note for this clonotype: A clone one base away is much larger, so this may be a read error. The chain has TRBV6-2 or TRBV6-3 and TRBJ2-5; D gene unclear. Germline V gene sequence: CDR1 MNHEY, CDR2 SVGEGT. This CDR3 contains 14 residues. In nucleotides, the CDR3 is TGTGCCGGCAGTTACTCTTGGATCCAAGAGACCCAGTACTTC. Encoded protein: CAGSYSWIQETQYF.

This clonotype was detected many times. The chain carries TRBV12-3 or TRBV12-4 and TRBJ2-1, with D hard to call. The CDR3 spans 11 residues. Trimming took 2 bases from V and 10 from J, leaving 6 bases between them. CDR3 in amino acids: CASSLFGEQFF. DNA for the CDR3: TGTGCCAGCAGTTTATTCGGCGAGCAGTTCTTC.

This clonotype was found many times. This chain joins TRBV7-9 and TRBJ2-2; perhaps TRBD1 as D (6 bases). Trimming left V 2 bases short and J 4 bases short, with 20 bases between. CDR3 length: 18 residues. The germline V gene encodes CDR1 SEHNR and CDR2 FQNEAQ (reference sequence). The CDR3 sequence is CASSLSPGRQGFTGELFF. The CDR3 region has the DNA TGTGCCAGCAGCTTAAGTCCTGGACGGCAGGGGTTCACCGGGGAGCTGTTTTTT.

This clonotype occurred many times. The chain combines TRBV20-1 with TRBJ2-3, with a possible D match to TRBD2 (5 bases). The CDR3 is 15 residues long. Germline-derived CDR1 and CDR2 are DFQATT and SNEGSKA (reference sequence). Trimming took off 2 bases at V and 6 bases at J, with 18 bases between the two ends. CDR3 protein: CSARSPGSRVDTQYF. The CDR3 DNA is TGCAGTGCTAGAAGCCCGGGATCCCGAGTGGATACGCAGTATTTT.

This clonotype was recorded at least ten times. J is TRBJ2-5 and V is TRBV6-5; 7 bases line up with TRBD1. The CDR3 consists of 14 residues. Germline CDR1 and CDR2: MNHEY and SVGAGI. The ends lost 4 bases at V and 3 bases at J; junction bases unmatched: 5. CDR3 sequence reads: CASSSTTGKETQYF. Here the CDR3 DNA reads TGTGCCAGCAGTTCCACGACAGGGAAAGAGACCCAGTACTTC.

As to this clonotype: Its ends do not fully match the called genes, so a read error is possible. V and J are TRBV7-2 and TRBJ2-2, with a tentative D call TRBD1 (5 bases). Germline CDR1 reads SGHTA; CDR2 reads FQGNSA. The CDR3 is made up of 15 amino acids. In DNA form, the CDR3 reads TGTGCCAGCAGCTTAGCTCAGGGAAACACCAGGGAGCTGTTTTTT. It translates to CASSLAQGNTRELFF.

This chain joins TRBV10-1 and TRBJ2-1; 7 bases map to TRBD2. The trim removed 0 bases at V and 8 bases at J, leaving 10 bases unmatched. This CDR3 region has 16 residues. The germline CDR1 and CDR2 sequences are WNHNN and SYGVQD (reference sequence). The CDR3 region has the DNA TGCGCCAGCAGTGAGTCGCGCGGGAGTTATGGCGATGAGCAGTTCTTC. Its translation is CASSESRGSYGDEQFF.

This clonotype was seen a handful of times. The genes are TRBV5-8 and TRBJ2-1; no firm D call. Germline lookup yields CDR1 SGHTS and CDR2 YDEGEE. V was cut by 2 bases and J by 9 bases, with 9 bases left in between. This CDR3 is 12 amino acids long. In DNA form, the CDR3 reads TGTGCCAGCAGCTTCAGGATCACTGAGCAGTTCTTC. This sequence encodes CASSFRITEQFF.

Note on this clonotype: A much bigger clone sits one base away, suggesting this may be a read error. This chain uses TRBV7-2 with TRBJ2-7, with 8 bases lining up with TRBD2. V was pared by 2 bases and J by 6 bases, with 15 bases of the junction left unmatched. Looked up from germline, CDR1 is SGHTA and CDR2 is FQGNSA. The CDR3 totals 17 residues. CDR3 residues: CASSLTGSGLGFSEQYF. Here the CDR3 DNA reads TGTGCCAGCAGCTTAACGGGTTCGGGACTAGGTTTCAGCGAGCAGTACTTC.

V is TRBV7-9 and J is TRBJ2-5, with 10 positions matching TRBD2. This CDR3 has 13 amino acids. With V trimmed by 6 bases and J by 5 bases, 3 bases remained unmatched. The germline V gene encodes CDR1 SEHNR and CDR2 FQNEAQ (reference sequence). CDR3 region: CASRLAGRETQYF. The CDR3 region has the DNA TGTGCCAGCAGACTAGCGGGAAGGGAGACCCAGTACTTC.

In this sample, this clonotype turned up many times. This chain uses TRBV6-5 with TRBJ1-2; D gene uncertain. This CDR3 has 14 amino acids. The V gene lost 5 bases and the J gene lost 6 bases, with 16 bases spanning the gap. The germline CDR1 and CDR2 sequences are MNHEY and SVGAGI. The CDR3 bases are TGTGCCAGCAGTCCTCGGGGAGGAACAGATGGCTACACCTTC. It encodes CASSPRGGTDGYTF.

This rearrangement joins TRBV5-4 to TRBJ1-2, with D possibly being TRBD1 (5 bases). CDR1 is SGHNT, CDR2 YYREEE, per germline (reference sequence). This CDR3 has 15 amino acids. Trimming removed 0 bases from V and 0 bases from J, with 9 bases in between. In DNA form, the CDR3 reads TGTGCCAGCAGCTTGGGGGGCGGAACTAACTATGGCTACACCTTC. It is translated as CASSLGGGTNYGYTF.

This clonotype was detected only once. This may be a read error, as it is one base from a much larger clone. The CDR3 DNA follows: TGTGCCAGCGGGCGGACCCTAAGCTCCTACGAGCAGTACTTC. Its protein product is CASGRTLSSYEQYF. The gene calls are TRBV6-2 or TRBV6-3 and TRBJ2-7; D uncertain. Deletions cut 8 bases from V and 0 bases from J, with 14 bases between. CDR3 size: 14 residues. Per germline, CDR1 MNHEY and CDR2 SVGEGT.

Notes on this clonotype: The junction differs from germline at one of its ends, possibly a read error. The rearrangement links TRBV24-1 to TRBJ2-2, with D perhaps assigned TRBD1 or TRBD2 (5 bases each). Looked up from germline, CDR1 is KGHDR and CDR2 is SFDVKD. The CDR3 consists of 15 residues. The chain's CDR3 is CAASDPGWGTGELFF. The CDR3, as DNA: TGTGCCGCCAGTGATCCAGGCTGGGGCACCGGGGAGCTGTTCTTT.

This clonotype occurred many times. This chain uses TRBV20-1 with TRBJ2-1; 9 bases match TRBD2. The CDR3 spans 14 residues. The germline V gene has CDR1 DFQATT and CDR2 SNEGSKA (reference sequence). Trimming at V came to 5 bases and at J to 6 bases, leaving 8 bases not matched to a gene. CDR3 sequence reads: CSAGGLASLNEQFF. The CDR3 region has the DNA TGCAGTGCTGGGGGACTAGCTAGTCTCAATGAGCAGTTCTTC.

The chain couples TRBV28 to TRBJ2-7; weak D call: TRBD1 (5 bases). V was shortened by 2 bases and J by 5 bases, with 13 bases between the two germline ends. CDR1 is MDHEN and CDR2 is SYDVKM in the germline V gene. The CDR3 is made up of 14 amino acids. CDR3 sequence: CASSLIAGHHEQYF. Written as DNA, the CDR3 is TGTGCCAGCAGTTTAATAGCAGGGCACCACGAGCAGTACTTC.

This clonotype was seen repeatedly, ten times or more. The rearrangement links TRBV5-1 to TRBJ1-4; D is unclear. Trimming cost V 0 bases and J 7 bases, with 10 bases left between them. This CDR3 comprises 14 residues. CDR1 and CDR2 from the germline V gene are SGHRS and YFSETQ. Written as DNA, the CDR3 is TGCGCCAGCAGCTTGGCGCTAAGCGCTGAAAAACTGTTTTTT. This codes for CASSLALSAEKLFF.

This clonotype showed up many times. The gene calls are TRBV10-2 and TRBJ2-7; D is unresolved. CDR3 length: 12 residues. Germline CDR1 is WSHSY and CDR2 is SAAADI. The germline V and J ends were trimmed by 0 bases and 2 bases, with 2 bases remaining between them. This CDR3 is CASSESTYEQYF. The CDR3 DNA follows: TGCGCCAGCAGTGAGTCCACCTACGAGCAGTACTTC.

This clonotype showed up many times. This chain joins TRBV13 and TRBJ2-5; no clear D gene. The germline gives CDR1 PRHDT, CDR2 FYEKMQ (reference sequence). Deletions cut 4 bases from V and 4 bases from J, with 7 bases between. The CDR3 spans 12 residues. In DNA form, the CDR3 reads TGTGCCAGCAGCTCCCCCGGAGAGACCCAGTACTTC. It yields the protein CASSSPGETQYF.